This entry lists 4 T cell receptor beta chains sequenced from one sample in a study of cytomegalovirus exposure and HLA in healthy donors. The PCR used 60 Vbeta and 13 Jbeta primers. The protocol was immunoSEQ multiplex PCR, while the TCRdb copy is restricted to in-frame clones and leaves out a portion. The sample contains about 150,000 clones, over 60% of which appear only once. The sample taken for sequencing was PBMCs. The origin of the receptors is a male donor in good health and CMV-seronegative.

The chain recombines TRBV6-4 with TRBJ2-3, with D maybe TRBD2 (6 bases). Germline loops: CDR1 MRHNA, CDR2 SNTAGT. Trimming removed 0 bases at V and 6 bases at J, with 7 bases between. There are 13 residues in the CDR3. CDR3 in amino acids: CASSDSGGDTQYF. CDR3 bases: TGTGCCAGCAGTGACTCTGGGGGGGATACGCAGTATTTT.

V gene TRBV4-1 combines with J gene TRBJ1-4; D possibly corresponds to TRBD1 (5 bases). Trimming left V 4 bases short and J 6 bases short, with 18 bases between. Per germline, CDR1 MGHRA and CDR2 YSYEKL. This CDR3 is built from 16 residues. DNA for the CDR3: TGCGCCAGCAGCCCTATTTACCAGGGAATGGATGAAAAACTGTTTTTT. Encoded protein: CASSPIYQGMDEKLFF.

V usage is TRBV11-2 and J usage is TRBJ2-1, with D hard to call. The germline gives CDR1 SGHAT, CDR2 FQNNGV. V lost 2 bases and J lost 9, with 20 bases in between. The CDR3 has 16 residues. CDR3 protein: CASSLTETLRPSEQFF. As DNA, the CDR3 is TGTGCCAGCAGCTTAACGGAGACCTTACGTCCCAGTGAGCAGTTCTTC.

The J gene is TRBJ1-5, the V gene TRBV19; 9 bases are shared with TRBD1. V shed 5 bases and J 0 bases; nucleotides not matched to a gene: 8. This CDR3 comprises 17 residues. Germline V CDR1 and CDR2: LNHDA, SQIVND (reference sequence). CDR3 sequence: CASSPRTGAYSNQPQHF. The CDR3 DNA is TGTGCCAGTAGTCCCCGGACAGGGGCCTATAGCAATCAGCCCCAGCATTTT.